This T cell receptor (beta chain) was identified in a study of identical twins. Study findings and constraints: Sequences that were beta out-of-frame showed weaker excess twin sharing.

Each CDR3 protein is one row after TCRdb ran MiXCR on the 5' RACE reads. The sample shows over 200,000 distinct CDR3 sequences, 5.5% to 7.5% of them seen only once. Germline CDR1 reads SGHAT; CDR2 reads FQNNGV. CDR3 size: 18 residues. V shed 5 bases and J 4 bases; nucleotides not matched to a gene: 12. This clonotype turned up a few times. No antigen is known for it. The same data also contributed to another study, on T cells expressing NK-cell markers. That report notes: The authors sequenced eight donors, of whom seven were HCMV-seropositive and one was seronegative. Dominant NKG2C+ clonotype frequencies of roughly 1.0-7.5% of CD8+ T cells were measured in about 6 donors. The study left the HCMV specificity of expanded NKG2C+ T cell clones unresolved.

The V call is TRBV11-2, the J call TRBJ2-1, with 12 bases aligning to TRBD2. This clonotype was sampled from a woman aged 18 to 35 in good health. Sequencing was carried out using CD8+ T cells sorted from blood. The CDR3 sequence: CASSPYPTSGSGYNEQFF. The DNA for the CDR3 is TGTGCCAGCAGCCCCTACCCGACTAGCGGGAGCGGGTACAATGAGCAGTTCTTC.